Each of the 17 T cell receptor beta chains below was sequenced from the same sample in a study of blood T cell repertoires in COVID-19. Profiled with immunoSEQ multiplex PCR; TCRdb holds only in-frame clones, not every one. The data hold about 220,000 clones, with approximately 80% observed a single time. What was sequenced was PBMCs or T cells enriched from blood (not recorded which). The receptors were sampled from a woman aged 55-69 years who had recovered from COVID-19.

The V gene is TRBV5-5, the J gene TRBJ1-5; no reliable D call. Trimming left V 2 bases short and J 7 bases short, with 10 bases between. Germline loops: CDR1 SGHKS, CDR2 YYEKEE (reference sequence). The CDR3 covers 13 residues. CDR3 in DNA: TGTGCCAGCAGCTTCCTAGAGTGGCAGCCCCAGCATTTT. Amino acids: CASSFLEWQPQHF.

This chain uses TRBV19 with TRBJ1-1, with TRBD1 matching 7 bases. Trimming at V came to 3 bases and at J to 3 bases, leaving 13 bases not matched to a gene. Germline CDR1 is LNHDA and CDR2 is SQIVND (reference sequence). The CDR3 consists of 17 residues. CDR3 loop: CASSIFRQGWGDTEAFF. The CDR3 DNA reads TGTGCCAGTAGTATCTTCCGACAGGGCTGGGGGGACACTGAAGCTTTCTTT. The full variable domain, with the rest looked up from reference TRBV19 and TRBJ1-1, is DGGITQSPKYLFRKEGQNVTLSCEQNLNHDAMYWYRQDPGQGLRLIYYSQIVNDFQKGDIAEGYSVSREKKESFPLTVTSAQKNPTAFYLCASSIFRQGWGDTEAFFGQGTRLTVV.

The CDR3 loop is CASSLEYNTEAFF. CDR3 nucleotides: TGTGCCAGCAGCTTAGAATATAACACTGAAGCTTTCTTT. The chain links TRBV11-2 to TRBJ1-1; no clear D. V was shortened by 0 bases and J by 2 bases, with 4 bases between the two germline ends. This CDR3 has 13 amino acids. In germline, CDR1 is SGHAT, CDR2 FQNNGV. Supplemented by reference TRBV11-2 and TRBJ1-1, the full variable domain reads EAGVAQSPRYKIIEKRQSVAFWCNPISGHATLYWYQQILGQGPKLLIQFQNNGVVDDSQLPKDRFSAERLKGVDSTLKIQPAKLEDSAVYLCASSLEYNTEAFFGQGTRLTVV.

This chain uses TRBV19 with TRBJ1-2; no clear D gene. CDR1 and CDR2 from the germline V gene are LNHDA and SQIVND (reference sequence). The V gene lost 5 bases and the J gene lost 6 bases, with 19 bases spanning the gap. CDR3 length: 15 amino acids. The DNA of the CDR3 is TGTGCCAGTAGTTTCCCGAGGGAAGGGCGGGATGGCTACACCTTC. Its translation is CASSFPREGRDGYTF.

This clone was observed a handful of times. The chain is built from TRBV4-2 and TRBJ1-2, with a possible D match to TRBD1 (6 bases). The CDR3 sequence is 17 residues long. In germline, CDR1 is LGHNA, CDR2 YNFKEQ. V was shortened by 0 bases and J by 5 bases, with 19 bases between the two germline ends. CDR3 loop: CASSQDFLSGERYGYTF. CDR3 DNA: TGTGCCAGCAGCCAAGATTTTTTGTCAGGGGAACGGTATGGCTACACCTTC.

This clone showed up just once. The J gene is TRBJ2-3, the V gene TRBV11-2; 8 bases align to TRBD2. The CDR3 loop spans 14 amino acids. J gave up 2 bases and V 5 bases, and 3 bases lay outside the gene matches. Per the germline V gene, CDR1 is SGHAT and CDR2 is FQNNGV. CDR3 residues: CASSTGGATDTQYF. CDR3 coding DNA: TGTGCCAGCAGCACCGGGGGGGCCACAGATACGCAGTATTTT.

The chain recombines TRBV11-2 with TRBJ1-4, with a tentative D call TRBD1 (5 bases). Trimming took 5 bases from V and 0 from J, leaving 13 bases between them. CDR1 SGHAT and CDR2 FQNNGV come from the germline V gene. The CDR3 spans 16 residues. CDR3 sequence reads: CASSARGEATNEKLFF. CDR3 DNA sequence: TGTGCCAGCAGCGCTCGGGGGGAAGCAACTAATGAAAAACTGTTTTTT.

The rearrangement uses TRBV6-4 and TRBJ1-1, with a possible D match to TRBD1 (6 bases). V lost 6 bases and J 1 base, leaving 9 bases between the germline ends. In germline, CDR1 is MRHNA, CDR2 SNTAGT. The CDR3 loop spans 13 amino acids. The CDR3 loop is CASRSQGNTEAFF. CDR3 DNA sequence: TGTGCCAGCAGATCACAGGGGAACACTGAAGCTTTCTTT.

Only a few counts were recorded for this clone. This chain connects TRBV5-1 to TRBJ2-3; D is undetermined. The CDR3 length is 14 residues. V lost 1 base, J lost 2 bases, and 8 bases lay in between. From germline, CDR1 is SGHRS and CDR2 YFSETQ. CDR3 coding DNA: TGCGCCAGCAGCTTGAATGCGGCCACAGATACGCAGTATTTT. Translation: CASSLNAATDTQYF.

The chain recombines TRBV5-6 with TRBJ2-5; the match to TRBD2 covers 10 bases. The V and J ends lost 7 bases and 5 bases, in that order; junction bases with no gene match: 8. The CDR3 covers 14 residues. The germline V gene encodes CDR1 SGHDT and CDR2 YYEEEE. The CDR3 protein is CASERLAGEETQYF. The CDR3 DNA sequence: TGTGCCAGCGAGCGGCTAGCGGGAGAGGAGACCCAGTACTTC.

The CDR3 sequence: CAWGSSGTAYGYTF. DNA of the CDR3: TGTGCCTGGGGTTCCTCCGGGACAGCCTATGGCTACACCTTC. The V and J genes are TRBV30 and TRBJ1-2; 7 bases map to TRBD1. Trimming at V came to 5 bases and at J to 4 bases, leaving 10 bases not matched to a gene. There are 14 residues in the CDR3. CDR1 is GTSNPN and CDR2 is SVGIG in the germline V gene (reference sequence).

The chain employs TRBV5-4 and TRBJ1-2; unclear D gene. CDR1 SGHNT and CDR2 YYREEE come from the germline V gene (reference sequence). The CDR3 runs 16 residues. Trimming left V 5 bases short and J 1 base short, with 18 bases between. CDR3 nucleotides: TGTGCCAGCAGATCTAGTACGGCAGCTAGTAACTATGGCTACACCTTC. Translating gives CASRSSTAASNYGYTF. Full variable domain (outside the CDR3, taken from reference TRBV5-4 and TRBJ1-2): ETGVTQSPTHLIKTRGQQVTLRCSSQSGHNTVSWYQQALGQGPQFIFQYYREEENGRGNFPPRFSGLQFPNYSSELNVNALELDDSALYLCASRSSTAASNYGYTFGSGTRLTVV.

The chain carries TRBV21-1 and TRBJ2-4; TRBD2, the table's D call, was not compared with the DNA. TRBV21-1 is a pseudogene locus. The CDR3 has 16 amino acids. This chain's CDR3 is CASSKLSANIKNIQYF. CDR3 DNA: TGTGCCAGCAGCAAATTAAGCGCCAATATAAAAAACATTCAGTACTTC.

The chain combines TRBV29-1 with TRBJ2-7; D is perhaps TRBD2 (5 bases). CDR3 size: 13 residues. The ends were cut back, 3 bases at V and 3 bases at J, with 12 bases in the middle. Germline loops: CDR1 SQVTM, CDR2 ANQGSEA. CDR3 sequence: CSVEGGRGYEQYF. The CDR3 DNA is TGCAGCGTTGAGGGTGGTCGGGGCTACGAGCAGTACTTC.

The rearrangement uses TRBV2 and TRBJ1-1, with D uncertain. The CDR3 is 14 amino acids. V gave up 4 bases and J gave up 5 bases, with 14 bases separating them. Germline CDR1 and CDR2: SNHLY and FYNNEI. The CDR3 here is CASSAAVVATEAFF. CDR3 bases: TGTGCCAGCAGTGCGGCGGTAGTGGCAACTGAAGCTTTCTTT.

The chain carries TRBV19 and TRBJ2-7; D is perhaps TRBD2 (6 bases). The CDR3 has 14 residues. The germline V and J ends were trimmed by 3 bases and 7 bases, with 16 bases remaining between them. Germline CDR1 reads LNHDA; CDR2 reads SQIVND (reference sequence). The CDR3 loop is CASSIRTVGGEQYF. The CDR3 DNA sequence: TGTGCCAGTAGTATTCGGACGGTGGGGGGAGAGCAGTACTTC. Together with reference TRBV19 and TRBJ2-7, the CDR3 gives the full variable domain: DGGITQSPKYLFRKEGQNVTLSCEQNLNHDAMYWYRQDPGQGLRLIYYSQIVNDFQKGDIAEGYSVSREKKESFPLTVTSAQKNPTAFYLCASSIRTVGGEQYFGPGTRLTVT.

The chain carries TRBV6-4 and TRBJ2-7; 8 nucleotides align to TRBD1. Germline-derived CDR1 and CDR2 are MRHNA and SNTAGT. The CDR3 has 15 residues. Trimming cost V 3 bases and J 3 bases; bases outside gene matches: 7. CDR3 sequence reads: CASSELDRVNYEQYF. As DNA, the CDR3 is TGTGCCAGCAGTGAACTGGACAGGGTGAACTACGAGCAGTACTTC.